This TCR beta chain was identified during a study of blood T cell repertoires in COVID-19. As for the study in general: COVID-19 samples collected from the United States, Italy and Spain covered acute and convalescent phases. T cells, B-cell-depleted T cells, or PBMCs supplied cDNA or gDNA.

Germline lookup yields CDR1 KGHSH and CDR2 LQKENI. CDR3 length: 16 residues. After removal of 1 base from V and 1 base from J, the junction contained 6 bases not matched to a gene. Original methodology: Amplification of reference gene primers was used by the study to estimate nucleated cell counts. Some clones are missing from TCRdb's copy, which holds only in-frame ones; the method was immunoSEQ multiplex PCR. V and J calls and clone size are given by that table; D and trimming were obtained from the DNA. The repertoire consists of 300,000 to 400,000 clones, with roughly 87% occurring once and the leading ten covering 1%. In its sample, this clone was seen a few times.

This sequence was found in a man aged 45-65 years with active or convalescent COVID-19. The rearrangement links TRBV18 to TRBJ2-5, with TRBD2 matching over 7 bases. Sequencing input: peripheral blood. The CDR3 DNA reads as TGTGCCAGCTCACCACAGGGCGGGGGAACCCAAGAGACCCAGTACTTC. It yields the protein CASSPQGGGTQETQYF.